A single sample is the source of the 18 T cell receptor beta chains below, sequenced in a study of regulatory T cells in long-lasting Graves disease. Regarding time point: newly diagnosed GD, antithyroid drugs for less than 3 months. The TCR library used RNA extracted from PBMCs. CDR3 regions were amplified by Arm-PCR using iRepertoire HTBI primers to build TCR beta libraries. TCRdb reprocessed the multiplex PCR reads with MiXCR, giving one entry per CDR3 protein. This repertoire shows 500,000 to 700,000 distinct CDR3 sequences, about 15% found once; its top ten account for roughly 18%. These records were also assigned to another study, of T cells in Graves' hyperthyroidism and ophthalmopathy.

The sequencing here drew on peripheral blood mononuclear cells (PBMCs), taken at new diagnosis, from a patient treated with antithyroid drugs. These receptors were taken from a woman aged 25 to 45 with Graves disease.

This clonotype was recorded many times. The V gene is TRBV6-1, the J gene TRBJ1-1; D unclear. The germline V gene encodes CDR1 MNHNS and CDR2 SASEGT. The ends were cut back, 7 bases at V and 7 bases at J, with 10 bases in the middle. The CDR3 spans 11 residues. The CDR3 region is CASNHGREAFF. CDR3 coding DNA: TGTGCCAGCAATCACGGGCGTGAAGCTTTCTTT.

The table lists this clonotype with a few counts. The chain joins TRBV7-3 to TRBJ2-2, with D unresolved. CDR1 and CDR2 (germline): SGHTA, FQGTGA. Trimming left V 5 bases short and J 3 bases short, with 10 bases between. The CDR3 consists of 14 residues. CDR3: CASSLLLDTGELFF. The CDR3 nucleotides are TGTGCCAGCAGCCTCCTTTTGGACACCGGGGAGCTGTTTTTT.

Ten or more counts support this clonotype. This sequence joins TRBV20-1 and TRBJ1-5; 7 bases agree with TRBD1. Germline CDR1 is DFQATT and CDR2 is SNEGSKA (reference sequence). J lost 4 bases, V lost 2 bases, and 14 bases had no gene match. This CDR3 region has 17 residues. This chain's CDR3 is CSARRDRADPQNQPQHF. DNA for the CDR3: TGCAGTGCTAGAAGAGACAGGGCAGATCCCCAAAATCAGCCCCAGCATTTT.

This clonotype was counted ten times or more. The genes are TRBV3-1 and TRBJ1-1, with a tentative D call TRBD1 (5 bases). The CDR3 totals 11 residues. The V gene lost 3 bases and the J gene lost 10 bases, with 9 bases spanning the gap. Germline loops: CDR1 LGHDT, CDR2 YNNKEL (reference sequence). This CDR3 reads CASSQGPGAFF. The CDR3 bases are TGTGCCAGCAGCCAGGGACCTGGAGCTTTCTTT.

To note about this clonotype: A much more abundant neighbour one base away suggests this may be a read error. The chain uses TRBV5-1 and TRBJ2-2; D might be TRBD1 (6 bases). Per germline, CDR1 SGHRS and CDR2 YFSETQ. V was shortened by 4 bases and J by 6 bases, with 19 bases between the two germline ends. The CDR3 spans 16 residues. This chain's CDR3 is CASSPWTVGRAGELFF. CDR3 coding DNA: TGCGCCAGCAGCCCCTGGACAGTTGGACGGGCCGGGGAGCTGTTTTTT.

In its sample, this clonotype was seen many times. This rearrangement joins TRBV12-3 or TRBV12-4 to TRBJ1-5; no definite D call. Trimming removed 7 bases from V and 0 bases from J, with 10 bases in between. CDR3 length: 14 amino acids. This CDR3 is CASTSRVSNQPQHF. CDR3 DNA sequence: TGTGCCAGCACCTCGCGGGTTAGCAATCAGCCCCAGCATTTT.

This clonotype was seen ten or more times. This chain uses TRBV20-1 with TRBJ1-1, with D perhaps TRBD1 (6 bases). The CDR3 has 15 amino acids. CDR1 and CDR2 (germline): DFQATT, SNEGSKA (reference sequence). Between the trimmed V and J ends, which lost 0 bases and 1 base, there was a span of 12 bases. The CDR3 protein is CSARDPVQGNTEAFF. CDR3 nucleotide sequence: TGCAGTGCTAGAGATCCAGTACAGGGGAACACTGAAGCTTTCTTT.

As to this clonotype: A read error is likely here: a far larger clone is one base away. The gene calls are TRBV28 and TRBJ1-1; D gene uncertain. This CDR3 spans 13 amino acids. Germline values: CDR1 MDHEN, CDR2 SYDVKM. Trimming cost V 5 bases and J 3 bases, with 10 bases left between them. The CDR3 region is CASSDGSYTEAFF. Here the CDR3 DNA reads TGTGCCAGCAGTGATGGCAGTTACACTGAAGCTTTCTTT.

This clonotype was counted at least ten times. The chain recombines TRBV6-2 or TRBV6-3 with TRBJ2-7; 8 bases are shared with TRBD1. The junction had 9 bases not matched to a gene; V was cut back by 2 bases and J by 12 bases. The V gene's germline CDR1 is MNHEY and CDR2 SVGEGT. There are 13 residues in the CDR3. CDR3 DNA sequence: TGTGCCAGCAGTTACCCTCGACAGGGGACGTGGTACTTC. This encodes CASSYPRQGTWYF.

This clonotype came up a few times. This chain connects TRBV19 to TRBJ2-3; 9 positions match TRBD2. V was clipped by 3 bases and J by 4 bases; unmatched bases: 5. Germline loops: CDR1 LNHDA, CDR2 SQIVND (reference sequence). The CDR3 loop spans 15 amino acids. DNA of the CDR3: TGTGCCAGTAGTATTCGGGGACTAGCACCAGATACGCAGTATTTT. This codes for CASSIRGLAPDTQYF. Full variable domain (missing parts from reference TRBV19 and TRBJ2-3): DGGITQSPKYLFRKEGQNVTLSCEQNLNHDAMYWYRQDPGQGLRLIYYSQIVNDFQKGDIAEGYSVSREKKESFPLTVTSAQKNPTAFYLCASSIRGLAPDTQYFGPGTRLTVL.

This clonotype occurred many times. The genes are TRBV3-1 and TRBJ1-1; D is possibly TRBD1 (5 bases). The germline V and J ends were trimmed by 2 bases and 8 bases, with 15 bases remaining between them. This CDR3 has 14 amino acids. In germline, CDR1 is LGHDT, CDR2 YNNKEL (reference sequence). CDR3 amino acids: CASSQLQGPGEAFF. As DNA, the CDR3 is TGTGCCAGCAGCCAACTGCAGGGACCGGGGGAAGCTTTCTTT.

This clonotype was recorded at least ten times. The chain combines TRBV20-1 with TRBJ2-1; D is undetermined. CDR3 size: 11 residues. The V end lost 7 bases, the J end lost 6 bases, and 10 bases lay between the germline ends. The germline gives CDR1 DFQATT, CDR2 SNEGSKA (reference sequence). In DNA, the CDR3 is TGCAGTGAGCAGTCACTCAATGAGCAGTTCTTC. Its translation: CSEQSLNEQFF.

There are many counts of this clonotype. The chain carries TRBV29-1 and TRBJ1-1; 7 bases line up with TRBD1. There are 15 residues in the CDR3. The V segment lost 6 bases and the J segment 5 bases; nucleotides outside the gene matches: 15. Germline V gene data show CDR1 as SQVTM and CDR2 as ANQGSEA. The CDR3 region has the DNA TGCAGCGTATCCTCCTCTTTACAGGGGAGGACTGAAGCTTTCTTT. Residues: CSVSSSLQGRTEAFF.

This clonotype has at least ten counts. This chain uses TRBV5-5 with TRBJ2-5; D possibly matches TRBD1 or TRBD2 (5 bases each). Trimming took 4 bases from V and 1 from J, leaving 20 bases between them. The CDR3 covers 17 residues. Germline lookup yields CDR1 SGHKS and CDR2 YYEKEE (reference sequence). The CDR3 spells CASSTGGASSSQETQYF. The CDR3 DNA is TGTGCCAGCAGCACAGGAGGTGCCAGCAGCAGCCAAGAGACCCAGTACTTC.

This clonotype appeared many times. The chain combines TRBV11-1 with TRBJ1-5; D remains unclear. V lost 2 bases, J lost 0 bases, and 8 bases lay in between. The CDR3 length is 15 residues. Germline CDR1 reads SGHAT; CDR2 reads FQDESV (reference sequence). CDR3 sequence (DNA): TGTGCCAGCAGCTTACCACACGATAGCAATCAGCCCCAGCATTTT. Translation gives CASSLPHDSNQPQHF.

This clonotype was seen a few times. This chain joins TRBV19 and TRBJ2-5; D may match TRBD1 or TRBD2 (5 bases each). CDR3 length equals 16 residues. The germline CDR1 and CDR2 sequences are LNHDA and SQIVND (reference sequence). Deletions cut 1 base from V and 0 bases from J, with 12 bases between. The CDR3 DNA follows: TGTGCCAGTAGTATAGGGGGGATCATGTACCAAGAGACCCAGTACTTC. Translation gives CASSIGGIMYQETQYF.

The chain has TRBV7-9 and TRBJ1-5; weak D call: TRBD1 (6 bases). The CDR3 consists of 13 residues. Between the trimmed V and J ends, which lost 5 bases and 7 bases, there was a span of 12 bases. In germline, CDR1 is SEHNR, CDR2 FQNEAQ (reference sequence). CDR3 protein: CASSRGAGQPQHF. CDR3 bases: TGTGCCAGCAGCCGGGGGGCTGGGCAGCCCCAGCATTTT.

The chain couples TRBV19 to TRBJ1-1, with D possibly being TRBD1 (6 bases). CDR3 length equals 15 residues. Trimming left V 8 bases short and J 1 base short, with 17 bases between. Germline V gene lookup returns CDR1 LNHDA and CDR2 SQIVND (reference sequence). DNA for the CDR3: TGTGCCAGTCATGCACTGGACAGAGAGAACACTGAAGCTTTCTTT. The encoded protein is CASHALDRENTEAFF.